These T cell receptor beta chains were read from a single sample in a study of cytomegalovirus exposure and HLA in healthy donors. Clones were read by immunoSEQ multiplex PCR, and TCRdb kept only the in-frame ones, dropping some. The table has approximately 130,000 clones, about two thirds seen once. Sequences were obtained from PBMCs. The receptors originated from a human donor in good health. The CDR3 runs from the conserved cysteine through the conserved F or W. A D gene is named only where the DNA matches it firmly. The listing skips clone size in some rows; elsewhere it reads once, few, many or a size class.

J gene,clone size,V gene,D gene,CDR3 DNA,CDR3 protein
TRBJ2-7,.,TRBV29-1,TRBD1,TGCAGAGATGGGGACAGCCTATTTTCTCTGCGCGAGCAGTACTTC,CRDGDSLFSLREQYF
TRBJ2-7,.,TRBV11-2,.,TGTGCCAGCAGCTTACGGGAATACGAGCAGTACTTC,CASSLREYEQYF
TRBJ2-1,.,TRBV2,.,TGTGCCAGCGGAAGGCTAGTGGGTAATGAGCAGTTCTTC,CASGRLVGNEQFF
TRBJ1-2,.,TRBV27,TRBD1,TGTGCCAGCAGTAGGGGGCCTCAGGATGGCTACACCTTC,CASSRGPQDGYTF
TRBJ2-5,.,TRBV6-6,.,TGTGCCAGCAGTTACTCGCGGGGAAACCAAGAGACCCAGTACTTC,CASSYSRGNQETQYF
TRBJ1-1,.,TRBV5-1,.,TGCGCCAGCAGCAGAAGCTCGGGGTCGGTCACTGAAGCTTTCTTT,CASSRSSGSVTEAFF
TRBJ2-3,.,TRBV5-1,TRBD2,TGCGCCAGCAGCACCCTGGCGGGTAGCGGGGGCACAGATACGCAGTATTTT,CASSTLAGSGGTDTQYF
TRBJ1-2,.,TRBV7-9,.,TGTGCCAGCAGCTTAATGGGAGGTGGCTACACCTTC,CASSLMGGGYTF
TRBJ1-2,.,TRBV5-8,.,TGTGCCAGCAGAAATTGGGCCCATTTAGGCTACACCTTC,CASRNWAHLGYTF
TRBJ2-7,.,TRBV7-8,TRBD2,TGTGCCAGCAGCCCCCGGGAGGGCGCCTACGAGCAGTACTTC,CASSPREGAYEQYF
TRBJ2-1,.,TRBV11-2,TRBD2,TGTGCCAGCAGCTCCCGGGATAGCGGGGGTGGATACAATGAGCAGTTCTTC,CASSSRDSGGGYNEQFF
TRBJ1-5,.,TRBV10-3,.,TGTGCCACCGGCCATGCGGGCGTGGGTCAGCCCCAGCATTTT,CATGHAGVGQPQHF
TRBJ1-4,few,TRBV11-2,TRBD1,TGTGCCAGCAGCCTCCGACAGGGGGGAAATGAAAAACTGTTTTTT,CASSLRQGGNEKLFF
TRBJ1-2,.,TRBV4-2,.,TGTGCCAGCAGCCAAGAAATTAAGGGGGGCTACACCTTC,CASSQEIKGGYTF
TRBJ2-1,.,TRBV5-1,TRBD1,TGCGCCAGCTCCCAAAACAGGGGGGTGGGGAGTGAGCAGTTCTTC,CASSQNRGVGSEQFF
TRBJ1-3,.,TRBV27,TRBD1,TGTGCCAGCAGACAACAACGACAGGGGGCTGTTCCCCTAATTGGAAACACCATATATTTT,CASRQQRQGAVPLIGNTIYF
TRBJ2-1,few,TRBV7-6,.,TGTGCCAGCAGCTGGGTGGAGGGACGCTACAATGAGCAGTTCTTC,CASSWVEGRYNEQFF
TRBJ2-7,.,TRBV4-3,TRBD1,TGCGCCAGCAGCCAAGAGACCGGGACAGTTTACGAGCAGTACTTC,CASSQETGTVYEQYF
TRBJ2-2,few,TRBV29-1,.,TGCAGCGTTGAAGATGGACCACTGGGGCCACTAGCCCGGGGTACCGGGGAGCTGTTTTTT,CSVEDGPLGPLARGTGELFF
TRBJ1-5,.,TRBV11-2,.,TGTGCCAGCAGCTTTCAGGGGAATCAGCCCCAGCATTTT,CASSFQGNQPQHF
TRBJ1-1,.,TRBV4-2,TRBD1,TGTGCCAGCAGCCAAGATCCGCCTTTTGCTGCCGCACAGGGGGCTGAAGCTTTCTTT,CASSQDPPFAAAQGAEAFF
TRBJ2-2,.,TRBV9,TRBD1,TGTGCCAGCAGCGTAGAAGGGGGCCCAACCGGGGAGCTGTTTTTT,CASSVEGGPTGELFF
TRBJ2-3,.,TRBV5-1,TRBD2,TGCGCCAGCAGCTTGGCGGGGAGCGGGATGGGGTCTGGCACAGATACGCAGTATTTT,CASSLAGSGMGSGTDTQYF
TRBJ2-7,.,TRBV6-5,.,TGTGCCAGCAGTTACAGCCGCGAACAGCAGTACTTC,CASSYSREQQYF
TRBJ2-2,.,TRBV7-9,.,TGTTCCAGCAGCAAGACGAGGATGGGGGGCACCGGGGAGCTGTTTTTT,CSSSKTRMGGTGELFF
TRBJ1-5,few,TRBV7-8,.,TGTGCCAGCAGCTCCCGCGCGGGTAGCAATCAGCCCCAGCATTTT,CASSSRAGSNQPQHF
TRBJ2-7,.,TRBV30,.,TGTGCCTGGAGAGCTCGGGAAGCCCTCTACGAGCAGTACTTC,CAWRAREALYEQYF
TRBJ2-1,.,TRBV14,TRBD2,TGTGCCAGCAGCCCAGAGTCTACTAGCGGGAGCCTTCGATACAATGAGCAGTTCTTC,CASSPESTSGSLRYNEQFF
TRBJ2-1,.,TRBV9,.,TGTGCCAGCAGCGTAGTCGCCAAACGGGTTAATGAGCAGTTCTTC,CASSVVAKRVNEQFF
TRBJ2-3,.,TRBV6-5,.,TGTGCCAGCAACGACAGGGAGGCCTCAGATACGCAGTATTTT,CASNDREASDTQYF
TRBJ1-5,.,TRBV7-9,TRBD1,TGTTCCAGCAGTCATAGGGGGGTAGGGGGCGATTATCAGCCCCAGCATTTT,CSSSHRGVGGDYQPQHF
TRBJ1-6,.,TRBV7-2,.,TGTGCCAGCAGCTTAGGGTGGCGGAGCTCCTATAATTCACCCCTCCACTTT,CASSLGWRSSYNSPLHF
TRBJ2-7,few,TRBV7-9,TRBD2,TGTGCCAGCAGCTTTGGCGGGAGTCCCGGCGAGCAGTACTTC,CASSFGGSPGEQYF
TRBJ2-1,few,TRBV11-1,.,TGTGCCAGCAGCTTGTCGGAGGCCCTCTACAATGAGCAGTTCTTC,CASSLSEALYNEQFF
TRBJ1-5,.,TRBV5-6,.,TGTGCCAGCAGCTCAAATAAACTTCATAGCAATCAGCCCCAGCATTTT,CASSSNKLHSNQPQHF
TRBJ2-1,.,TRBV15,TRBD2,TGTGCCACCAGCCAGGGAGGGTACAATGAGCAGTTCTTC,CATSQGGYNEQFF
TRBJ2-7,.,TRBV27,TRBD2,TGTGCCAGCAGTTTAATTTCTGGGGGACTAGCGGGGGTTTACGAGCAGTACTTC,CASSLISGGLAGVYEQYF
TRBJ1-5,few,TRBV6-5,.,TGTGCCACGGCGACAGGACCCTATCAGCCCCAGCATTTT,CATATGPYQPQHF
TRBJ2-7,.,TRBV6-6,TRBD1,TGTGCCAGCAGTTACGGGACAGGGGACAACGAGCAGTACTTC,CASSYGTGDNEQYF
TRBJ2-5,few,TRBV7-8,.,TGTGCCAGCAGCCACTCCCAAGAGACCCAGTACTTC,CASSHSQETQYF
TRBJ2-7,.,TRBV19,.,TGTGCCAGTAGGAGGAGGAATGCCGATTTCGAGCAGTACTTC,CASRRRNADFEQYF
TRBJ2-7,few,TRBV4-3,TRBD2,TGCGCCAGCAGCCTCGGGACTAGCGGCCTCTACGAGCAGTACTTC,CASSLGTSGLYEQYF
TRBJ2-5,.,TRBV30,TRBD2,TGTGCCTGGCTGGGCGGGGGGCTTGAGACCCAGTACTTC,CAWLGGGLETQYF
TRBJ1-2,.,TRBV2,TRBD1,TGTGCCAGCAGTGGGAGACAGGGCCTTAACTATGGCTACACCTTC,CASSGRQGLNYGYTF
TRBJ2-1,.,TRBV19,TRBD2,TGTGCCAGTAGTATCAAGCGGGAGCCGCCCAATGAGCAGTTCTTC,CASSIKREPPNEQFF
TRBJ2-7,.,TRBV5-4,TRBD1,TGTGCCAGCAGCTTGGAGGGGACAGGGGTAAACTCCTACGAGCAGTACTTC,CASSLEGTGVNSYEQYF
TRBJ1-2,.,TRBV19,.,TGTGCCAGTAGTGGAACCCGGGACACAAACTATGGCTACACCTTC,CASSGTRDTNYGYTF
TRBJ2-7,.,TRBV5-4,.,TGTGCCACCTCGATTGAACCCATACTCTCCTACGAGCAGTACTTC,CATSIEPILSYEQYF
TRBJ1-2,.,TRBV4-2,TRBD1,TGTGCCAGCAGCCAAGGGGGACAGGCCAATATCGGCTATGGCTACACCTTC,CASSQGGQANIGYGYTF
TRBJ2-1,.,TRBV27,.,TGTGCCAGCAGTCTACTCGGCGGGCGAATCTACAATGAGCAGTTCTTC,CASSLLGGRIYNEQFF